These 5 T cell receptor beta chains share one sample of origin, sequenced in a study of human T cells and chemical hapten exposure. TCRdb re-called the RACE reads through MiXCR, storing one row per CDR3 protein. The table has fewer than 500,000 distinct CDR3 sequences, more than 4.5% seen once. Time point given: patch test 1, 2 weeks after DPC sensitization. Treatment described: therapeutic diphenylcyclopropenone sensitization with weekly scalp DPC. The sequenced sample was whole blood, obtained in connection with sensitization to the hapten diphenylcyclopropenone (DPC). The receptor set was obtained from a woman between 45 and 65 years old with alopecia areata. Some clones in this sample may be carry-over from other donors' samples.

The chain joins TRBV12-3 or TRBV12-4 to TRBJ2-1; D is unclear. Trimming took off 6 bases at V and 6 bases at J, with 12 bases between the two ends. The CDR3 totals 13 residues. The CDR3 sequence: CASSLRLGNEQFF. DNA for the CDR3: TGTGCCAGCAGCTTGAGGTTGGGCAATGAGCAGTTCTTC.

This clonotype appeared many times. The chain recombines TRBV10-3 with TRBJ1-1; no clear D gene. The germline V gene encodes CDR1 ENHRY and CDR2 SYGVKD. V was clipped by 2 bases and J by 5 bases, with 6 bases between them. This CDR3 contains 12 residues. The CDR3 DNA follows: TGTGCCATCAGTGAGACGGAAACTGAAGCTTTCTTT. It translates to CAISETETEAFF.

This clonotype appeared many times. This chain connects TRBV12-3 or TRBV12-4 to TRBJ1-2; 7 bases fit TRBD1. J lost 7 bases, V lost 5 bases, and 10 bases had no gene match. This CDR3 region has 14 residues. In DNA form, the CDR3 reads TGTGCCAGCAGTCACAGGGGTGGTAGCGCTGGCTACACCTTC. Translated: CASSHRGGSAGYTF.

This clonotype was detected only a few times. The rearrangement links TRBV18 to TRBJ1-6; D is possibly TRBD1 (5 bases). V lost 4 bases to trimming and J lost 5 bases, with 12 bases between them. The CDR3 spans 15 residues. Per the germline V gene, CDR1 is KGHSH and CDR2 is LQKENI. The CDR3 DNA sequence: TGTGCCAGCTCACGAGACTCAGGGAATAATTCACCCCTCCACTTT. Its translation: CASSRDSGNNSPLHF.

This clonotype came up many times. This rearrangement joins TRBV12-3 or TRBV12-4 to TRBJ1-1; possible D gene TRBD1, 6 bases. The CDR3 has 15 residues. Trimming left V 6 bases short and J 4 bases short, with 18 bases between. DNA of the CDR3: TGTGCCAGCAGCCAAACTCCGGGGGCGCGCACTGAAGCTTTCTTT. Translating gives CASSQTPGARTEAFF.